These 9 T cell receptor beta chains were all obtained from the same sample, sequenced in a study of cytomegalovirus exposure and HLA in healthy donors. 13 Jbeta primers and 60 Vbeta primers were used for the PCR. The repertoire was sequenced with immunoSEQ multiplex PCR; TCRdb's copy has only in-frame clones and lacks some. The data show 80,000 to 95,000 clones, with about 83% seen just once and roughly 5.3% held by the top ten. The specimen sequenced was PBMCs. The receptors were sampled from a woman aged 18-29 years in good health and CMV-seropositive.

The chain couples TRBV6-5 to TRBJ1-3; 7 nucleotides line up with TRBD1. CDR1 and CDR2 from the germline V gene are MNHEY and SVGAGI. The junction had 3 bases not matched to a gene; V was cut back by 0 bases and J by 4 bases. The CDR3 has 15 residues. The CDR3 loop is CASSYSRGPGNTIYF. CDR3 in DNA: TGTGCCAGCAGTTACTCGAGGGGGCCGGGAAACACCATATATTTT.

V is TRBV5-1 and J is TRBJ1-2; TRBD1 aligns across 8 bases. Trimming removed 2 bases from V and 8 bases from J; junction bases left unmatched: 5. Germline V gives CDR1 SGHRS, CDR2 YFSETQ. This CDR3 has 13 residues. The CDR3 is CASSFGTGNGYTF. CDR3 in DNA: TGCGCCAGCAGCTTTGGGACAGGTAACGGCTACACCTTC.

This chain links TRBV5-5 with TRBJ1-1; 7 nucleotides line up with TRBD1. V gave up 4 bases and J gave up 4 bases; unmatched junction bases: 10. The CDR3 has 15 amino acids. Per germline, CDR1 SGHKS and CDR2 YYEKEE (reference sequence). CDR3: CASSPRQGGVTEAFF. The CDR3 DNA follows: TGTGCCAGCAGCCCCCGACAGGGAGGTGTCACTGAAGCTTTCTTT. Full variable domain (outside the CDR3, taken from reference TRBV5-5 and TRBJ1-1): DAGVTQSPTHLIKTRGQQVTLRCSPISGHKSVSWYQQVLGQGPQFIFQYYEKEERGRGNFPDRFSARQFPNYSSELNVNALLLGDSALYLCASSPRQGGVTEAFFGQGTRLTVV.

The rearrangement joins TRBV6-5 to TRBJ2-3; no clear D. The germline gives CDR1 MNHEY, CDR2 SVGAGI. This CDR3 contains 13 residues. With 0 bases removed from V and 6 bases from J, the gap between germline ends came to 7 bases. The CDR3 spells CASSYSTLDTQYF. DNA for the CDR3: TGTGCCAGCAGTTACTCAACTCTGGATACGCAGTATTTT.

About this clone itself: A read error may produce the germline difference seen at one junction end. The chain is built from TRBV7-9 and TRBJ1-4; TRBD1 aligns across 7 bases. This CDR3 is built from 17 residues. CDR1 and CDR2 (germline): SEHNR, FQNEAQ (reference sequence). CDR3 nucleotide sequence: TGTTCCAGCAGCCCCGGAGGGGGCATGGTTCTACATGAAAAACTGTTTTTT. Translation gives CSSSPGGGMVLHEKLFF.

J is TRBJ1-5 and V is TRBV19, with 10 bases identical to TRBD1. With 10 bases clipped from V and 2 bases from J, the junction kept 14 bases outside the gene matches. The CDR3 spans 17 residues. Germline V gene sequence: CDR1 LNHDA, CDR2 SQIVND (reference sequence). Here the CDR3 DNA reads TGTGCCAACCTCCCGGGACAGGGGCATATGGGCAATCAGCCCCAGCATTTT. Translating it yields CANLPGQGHMGNQPQHF.

The rearrangement joins TRBV29-1 to TRBJ2-3; no clear D. Trimming took 3 bases from V and 5 from J, leaving 3 bases between them. The germline CDR1 and CDR2 sequences are SQVTM and ANQGSEA. The CDR3 has 10 residues. The CDR3 reads CSVDQDTQYF. The CDR3 DNA follows: TGCAGCGTTGACCAAGATACGCAGTATTTT.

This clone was found a few times. The gene calls are TRBV28 and TRBJ1-3; D not certain. Germline lookup yields CDR1 MDHEN and CDR2 SYDVKM. V was clipped by 6 bases and J by 1 base, with 10 bases between them. This CDR3 has 14 residues. The CDR3 sequence is CASSPAGSGNTIYF. The CDR3 DNA sequence: TGTGCCAGCAGCCCAGCGGGTTCTGGAAACACCATATATTTT.

V and J are TRBV29-1 and TRBJ1-2, with 8 positions matching TRBD1. Germline CDR1 reads SQVTM; CDR2 reads ANQGSEA. Trimming cost V 3 bases and J 4 bases; bases outside gene matches: 4. The CDR3 length is 13 residues. The CDR3 bases are TGCAGCGTTGAGCCGACAGGGGTCTATGGCTACACCTTC. Translating it yields CSVEPTGVYGYTF.